The 23 T cell receptor beta chains reported below all come from one sample, sequenced in a study of neurological immune-mediated disorders. One entry per CDR3 protein, called by TCRdb with MiXCR from the 5' RACE reads. Of around 83,000 distinct CDR3 sequences in the sample, approximately 14% were seen once. Material for sequencing was PBMCs. These receptor sequences come from a woman aged 45 to 65 in good health.

This clonotype was seen many times. J is TRBJ2-5 and V is TRBV5-1; TRBD2 is a possible D gene (6 bases). CDR3 length: 15 residues. Germline loops: CDR1 SGHRS, CDR2 YFSETQ. V lost 4 bases and J lost 5, with 18 bases in between. The CDR3 here is CASSNKGGGRETQYF. CDR3 coding DNA: TGCGCCAGCAGCAACAAGGGAGGAGGCCGGGAGACCCAGTACTTC.

Many counts were recorded for this clonotype. The genes are TRBV4-2 and TRBJ2-1, with a weak D call TRBD1 (5 bases). The CDR3 runs to 17 residues. Trimming took off 0 bases at V and 4 bases at J, with 16 bases between the two ends. CDR1 is LGHNA, CDR2 YNFKEQ, per germline. The CDR3 sequence: CASSQEDGASAYNEQFF. The CDR3 coding sequence is TGTGCCAGCAGCCAAGAGGATGGGGCCTCCGCTTACAATGAGCAGTTCTTC.

The table lists this clonotype with many counts. The chain is built from TRBV5-1 and TRBJ2-7; a weak D match, TRBD1 (5 bases). Germline CDR1 reads SGHRS; CDR2 reads YFSETQ. This CDR3 spans 14 amino acids. V dropped 5 bases and J dropped 0 bases, with 12 bases sitting between them. The DNA of the CDR3 is TGCGCCAGCAGTTATCAGGGCCCCTCCTACGAGCAGTACTTC. Its protein product is CASSYQGPSYEQYF.

The table lists this clonotype with many counts. The V gene is TRBV12-3 or TRBV12-4, the J gene TRBJ2-1, with TRBD2 identical over 8 bases. This CDR3 has 15 amino acids. V lost 6 bases to trimming and J lost 5 bases; unmatched junction nucleotides: 9. The CDR3 sequence: CASSQAGAGNNEQFF. CDR3 nucleotides: TGTGCCAGCAGCCAAGCGGGAGCCGGGAACAATGAGCAGTTCTTC.

This clonotype was detected ten times or more. The chain employs TRBV20-1 and TRBJ2-7, with 8 bases lining up with TRBD2. The CDR3 spans 16 residues. J was trimmed by 5 bases and V by 5 bases; bases with no gene match: 17. Germline lookup yields CDR1 DFQATT and CDR2 SNEGSKA (reference sequence). The CDR3 here is CSAGSSGGRLVDEQYF. For the CDR3, the DNA is TGCAGTGCTGGAAGTAGTGGCGGGAGGCTTGTCGACGAGCAGTACTTC.

The table lists this clonotype with many counts. The genes are TRBV11-3 and TRBJ2-7; D may be TRBD2 (5 bases). Trimming shortened V by 5 bases and J by 5 bases, and 10 bases separated the two germline ends. CDR3 length equals 12 residues. The germline gives CDR1 SGHNT, CDR2 YENEEA. DNA of the CDR3: TGTGCCAGCAGCCCCGGGGTAGACGAGCAGTACTTC. This encodes CASSPGVDEQYF.

The table lists this clonotype with many counts. The genes are TRBV5-1 and TRBJ2-3; 9 positions match TRBD2. Germline CDR1 is SGHRS and CDR2 is YFSETQ. This CDR3 is built from 16 residues. V shed 0 bases, J shed 2 bases, and the junction held 4 bases outside the gene matches. CDR3 residues: CASSLGTSVSTDTQYF. In DNA form, the CDR3 reads TGCGCCAGCAGCTTGGGGACTAGCGTGTCCACAGATACGCAGTATTTT. Supplemented by reference TRBV5-1 and TRBJ2-3, the full variable domain reads KAGVTQTPRYLIKTRGQQVTLSCSPISGHRSVSWYQQTPGQGLQFLFEYFSETQRNKGNFPGRFSGRQFSNSRSEMNVSTLELGDSALYLCASSLGTSVSTDTQYFGPGTRLTVL.

The sample holds many counts of this clonotype. The V call is TRBV3-1, the J call TRBJ1-1, with a tentative D call TRBD1 (5 bases). The V gene lost 0 bases and the J gene lost 4 bases, with 12 bases spanning the gap. Germline-derived CDR1 and CDR2 are LGHDT and YNNKEL (reference sequence). The CDR3 length is 15 residues. CDR3: CASSQESGLLTEAFF. The CDR3 region has the DNA TGTGCCAGCAGCCAAGAGTCAGGGCTGCTCACTGAAGCTTTCTTT.

This clonotype was picked up many times. The chain recombines TRBV20-1 with TRBJ2-1; D may be TRBD1 (5 bases). The CDR3 loop spans 14 amino acids. Germline CDR1 DFQATT, CDR2 SNEGSKA (reference sequence). V gave up 6 bases and J gave up 5 bases, with 17 bases separating them. CDR3 sequence: CSASFAGRHNEQFF. DNA for the CDR3: TGCAGTGCGAGTTTCGCAGGGCGCCACAATGAGCAGTTCTTC.

This clonotype appeared many times. The chain uses TRBV6-5 and TRBJ1-2; D may be TRBD1 (5 bases). CDR1 and CDR2 from the germline V gene are MNHEY and SVGAGI. V gave up 8 bases and J gave up 7 bases, with 17 bases separating them. CDR3 length: 13 amino acids. The CDR3 sequence is CASLRRGGLGYTF. The CDR3, as DNA: TGTGCCAGCTTAAGACGTGGGGGTCTTGGCTACACCTTC.

This clonotype was counted at least ten times. For the CDR3, the DNA is TGTGCCAGCAGCCGGGACCCCATCCCCGAGACCCAGTACTTC. It specifies CASSRDPIPETQYF. The chain carries TRBV7-2 and TRBJ2-5; D possibly matches TRBD1 or TRBD2 (5 bases each). The germline V gene encodes CDR1 SGHTA and CDR2 FQGNSA. The CDR3 runs to 14 residues. Trimming pared 5 bases from V and 5 bases from J, leaving 15 bases between.

This clonotype was observed many times. The V call is TRBV5-6, the J call TRBJ1-2, with a weak D call TRBD1 (5 bases). V dropped 0 bases and J dropped 7 bases, with 16 bases sitting between them. Germline loops: CDR1 SGHDT, CDR2 YYEEEE. The CDR3 has 15 residues. The CDR3 coding sequence is TGTGCCAGCAGCTTGGAGGTCAGGGCTCAGGGTGGCTACACCTTC. Translated, it gives CASSLEVRAQGGYTF.

This clonotype was detected ten times or more. This chain joins TRBV18 and TRBJ1-4; 9 bases are shared with TRBD1. After removal of 8 bases from V and 8 bases from J, the junction contained 9 bases not matched to a gene. CDR3 length: 14 residues. CDR1 is KGHSH, CDR2 LQKENI, per germline. In DNA, the CDR3 is TGTGCCAGCCGACAATCGGGACAGGGAGAAAAACTGTTTTTT. This gives the protein CASRQSGQGEKLFF.

The sample holds many counts of this clonotype. V usage is TRBV6-4 and J usage is TRBJ2-3, with unresolved D. The V end was cut by 8 bases, the J end by 7 bases, with 16 bases between. The CDR3 length is 13 residues. Germline CDR1 and CDR2: MRHNA and SNTAGT. The CDR3: CASHDTVSNTQYF. CDR3 bases: TGTGCCAGCCATGACACCGTCAGCAATACGCAGTATTTT.

This clonotype was observed many times. The chain employs TRBV3-1 and TRBJ2-1, with 9 nucleotides matching TRBD1. V dropped 4 bases and J dropped 3; count of bases not matched to a gene: 4. The germline V gene has CDR1 LGHDT and CDR2 YNNKEL (reference sequence). The CDR3 runs to 15 residues. The CDR3 DNA reads TGTGCCAGCAGCCCGGGACAGGGTGTCTACAATGAGCAGTTCTTC. Encoded protein: CASSPGQGVYNEQFF.

The chain joins TRBV5-1 to TRBJ2-1; TRBD2 aligns across 16 bases. The germline V gene encodes CDR1 SGHRS and CDR2 YFSETQ. The CDR3 covers 18 residues. V lost 0 bases and J lost 7; bases outside the gene matches: 7. CDR3 region: CASSLVGTSGGEVNEQFF. The CDR3 nucleotides are TGCGCCAGCAGCTTGGTCGGGACTAGCGGGGGGGAAGTAAATGAGCAGTTCTTC.

This clonotype was detected many times. The V call is TRBV12-3 or TRBV12-4, the J call TRBJ1-1, with D hard to call. Trimming removed 4 bases at V and 3 bases at J, with 12 bases between. CDR3 length equals 14 residues. The CDR3 spells CASSWAGGDTEAFF. In DNA, the CDR3 is TGTGCCAGCAGTTGGGCGGGTGGGGACACTGAAGCTTTCTTT.

This clonotype has at least ten counts. The chain carries TRBV7-3 and TRBJ2-2, with a tentative D call TRBD1 (5 bases). The CDR3 is 13 amino acids. Germline-derived CDR1 and CDR2 are SGHTA and FQGTGA. V dropped 6 bases and J dropped 5 bases, with 10 bases sitting between them. The CDR3 DNA reads TGTGCCAGCAGTCAGGGTTGGACCGGGGAGCTGTTTTTT. Amino acid sequence: CASSQGWTGELFF.

This clonotype was counted many times. The gene calls are TRBV12-3 or TRBV12-4 and TRBJ2-5, with 7 bases aligning to TRBD2. Trimming took 6 bases from V and 4 from J; bases not matched to a gene: 5. This CDR3 region has 13 residues. CDR3 sequence (DNA): TGTGCCAGCAGACTTGGGGGGGTAGAGACCCAGTACTTC. This sequence encodes CASRLGGVETQYF.

Many counts were recorded for this clonotype. This rearrangement joins TRBV12-3 or TRBV12-4 to TRBJ2-2; a possible D gene is TRBD2 (5 bases). The CDR3 spans 15 residues. Trimming pared 1 base from V and 7 bases from J, leaving 13 bases between. The CDR3 nucleotides are TGTGCCAGCAGTTTAGAGGCCGGGGTCCTCGGGGAGCTGTTTTTT. Translated, it gives CASSLEAGVLGELFF.

This clonotype turned up a few times. The chain joins TRBV5-6 to TRBJ2-1; 14 nucleotides match TRBD2. Trimming removed 3 bases from V and 7 bases from J; junction bases left unmatched: 9. The CDR3 runs to 17 residues. The germline gives CDR1 SGHDT, CDR2 YYEEEE. The CDR3: CASSWAGLAGDKNEQFF. CDR3 sequence (DNA): TGTGCCAGCAGCTGGGCGGGACTAGCGGGAGATAAGAATGAGCAGTTCTTC. Together with reference TRBV5-6 and TRBJ2-1, the CDR3 gives the full variable domain: DAGVTQSPTHLIKTRGQQVTLRCSPKSGHDTVSWYQQALGQGPQFIFQYYEEEERQRGNFPDRFSGHQFPNYSSELNVNALLLGDSALYLCASSWAGLAGDKNEQFFGPGTRLTVL.

This clonotype occurred many times. This chain connects TRBV7-9 to TRBJ1-2; D unclear. Germline V gene sequence: CDR1 SEHNR, CDR2 FQNEAQ (reference sequence). V shed 4 bases and J shed 2 bases, with 8 bases lying between them. CDR3 length: 13 residues. CDR3 coding DNA: TGTGCCAGCAGCTCCCTAGGGAACTATGGCTACACCTTC. Its protein is CASSSLGNYGYTF.

This clonotype was seen ten or more times. The chain has TRBV7-2 and TRBJ2-7; D remains ambiguous. V was cut by 7 bases and J by 5 bases, with 9 bases left in between. Per the germline V gene, CDR1 is SGHTA and CDR2 is FQGNSA. This CDR3 is 11 amino acids long. The chain's CDR3 is CASTPGNEQYF. The CDR3 DNA reads TGTGCCAGCACCCCCGGCAACGAGCAGTACTTC.